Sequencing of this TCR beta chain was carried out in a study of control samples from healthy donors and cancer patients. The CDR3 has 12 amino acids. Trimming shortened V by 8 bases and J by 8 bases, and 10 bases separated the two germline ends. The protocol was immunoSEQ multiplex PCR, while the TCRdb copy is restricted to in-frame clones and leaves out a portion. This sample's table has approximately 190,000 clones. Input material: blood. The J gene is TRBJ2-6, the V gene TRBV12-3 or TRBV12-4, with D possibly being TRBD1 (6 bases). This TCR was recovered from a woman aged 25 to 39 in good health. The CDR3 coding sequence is TGTGCCAGCTCTTGGGGGCCCAACGTCCTGACTTTC. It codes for CASSWGPNVLTF.